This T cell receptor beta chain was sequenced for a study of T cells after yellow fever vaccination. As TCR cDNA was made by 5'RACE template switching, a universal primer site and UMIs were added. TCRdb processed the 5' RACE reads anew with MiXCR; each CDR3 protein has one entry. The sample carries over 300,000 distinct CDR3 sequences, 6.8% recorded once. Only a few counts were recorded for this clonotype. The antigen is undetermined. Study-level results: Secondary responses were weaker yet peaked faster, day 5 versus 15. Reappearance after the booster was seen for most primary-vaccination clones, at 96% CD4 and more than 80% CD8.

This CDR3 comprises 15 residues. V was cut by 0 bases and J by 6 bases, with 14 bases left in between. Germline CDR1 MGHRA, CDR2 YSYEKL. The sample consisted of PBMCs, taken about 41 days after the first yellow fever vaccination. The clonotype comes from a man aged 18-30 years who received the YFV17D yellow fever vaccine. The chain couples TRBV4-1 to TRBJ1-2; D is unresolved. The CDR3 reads CASSQENAALDGYTF. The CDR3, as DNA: TGCGCCAGCAGCCAAGAAAACGCAGCCTTGGATGGCTACACCTTC.